The 25 T cell receptor beta chains listed next were all sequenced from one sample in a study of T cells in narcolepsy. The table came from immunoSEQ multiplex PCR; TCRdb's copy has only in-frame clones and leaves some out. Among over 30,000 clones listed, roughly 80% were seen once. Material: CD45RA- memory CD4+ T cells from PBMCs. These TCRs come from a human donor with narcolepsy.

V gene TRBV2 combines with J gene TRBJ2-7; 8 nucleotides align to TRBD2. Germline-derived CDR1 and CDR2 are SNHLY and FYNNEI. This CDR3 has 15 amino acids. After removal of 7 bases from V and 4 bases from J, the junction contained 12 bases not matched to a gene. The CDR3 bases are TGTGCCAGCACGCCTCGGGGCGGGGGGAGTTACGAGCAGTACTTC. Translating gives CASTPRGGGSYEQYF.

The chain combines TRBV20-1 with TRBJ1-2; D unclear. The CDR3 is made up of 8 amino acids. The germline V gene has CDR1 DFQATT and CDR2 SNEGSKA (reference sequence). This chain's CDR3 is CRPRGYTF. The CDR3 DNA is TGCAGGCCCCGGGGCTACACCTTC.

This sequence joins TRBV5-6 and TRBJ1-1; D is possibly TRBD1 (6 bases). This CDR3 comprises 13 residues. Trimming removed 5 bases from V and 8 bases from J, with 16 bases in between. Germline V gene sequence: CDR1 SGHDT, CDR2 YYEEEE. The CDR3 spells CASSLQRGTEAFF. The DNA for the CDR3 is TGTGCCAGCAGTTTGCAGCGGGGGACAGAAGCTTTCTTT.

The chain joins TRBV27 to TRBJ2-5; 9 bases match TRBD1. The germline V gene encodes CDR1 MNHEY and CDR2 SMNVEV (reference sequence). V dropped 4 bases and J dropped 0; count of bases not matched to a gene: 3. CDR3 length: 15 amino acids. The CDR3 DNA sequence: TGTGCCAGCAGTTCTGACAGGGGGTACCAAGAGACCCAGTACTTC. It yields the protein CASSSDRGYQETQYF.

The chain employs TRBV14 and TRBJ2-3; D may be TRBD2 (6 bases). CDR1 is SGHDN and CDR2 is FVKESK in the germline V gene. The length of the CDR3 is 15 residues. V shed 0 bases and J shed 6 bases, with 13 bases lying between them. The DNA for the CDR3 is TGTGCCAGCAGCCAAGACCCGGTGGGGGGTGATACGCAGTATTTT. It yields the protein CASSQDPVGGDTQYF.

The chain employs TRBV6-5 and TRBJ2-4; 9 nucleotides match TRBD1. Germline V gives CDR1 MNHEY, CDR2 SVGAGI. The CDR3 is 12 amino acids. Unmatched junction bases numbered 4, after V lost 8 bases and J lost 8 bases. CDR3 DNA: TGTGCCAGCGGACAGGGGACGGACATTCAGTACTTC. Protein product: CASGQGTDIQYF.

The chain joins TRBV27 to TRBJ2-5; D is unclear. The germline V gene has CDR1 MNHEY and CDR2 SMNVEV (reference sequence). The CDR3 contains 20 residues. Trimming took off 4 bases at V and 0 bases at J, with 27 bases between the two ends. The CDR3 DNA reads TGTGCCAGCAGTTCATACGCCCATGGGCGGTTACAGCAAAACCAAGAGACCCAGTACTTC. It yields the protein CASSSYAHGRLQQNQETQYF.

V usage is TRBV13 and J usage is TRBJ1-6; D unresolved. From germline, CDR1 is PRHDT and CDR2 FYEKMQ (reference sequence). The CDR3 has 15 amino acids. The V and J ends lost 3 bases and 3 bases respectively, with 9 bases between them. CDR3 DNA sequence: TGTGCCAGCAGCTTCCGTCAAGGCTATAATTCACCCCTCCACTTT. Residues: CASSFRQGYNSPLHF.

The rearrangement joins TRBV5-6 to TRBJ1-1, with 7 bases identical to TRBD1. Trimming cost V 0 bases and J 0 bases; bases outside gene matches: 5. The germline gives CDR1 SGHDT, CDR2 YYEEEE. This CDR3 has 16 residues. Here the CDR3 reads CASSLGQGTMNTEAFF. CDR3 in DNA: TGTGCCAGCAGCTTGGGACAGGGAACAATGAACACTGAAGCTTTCTTT.

The rearrangement uses TRBV6-1 and TRBJ2-5; D gene unclear. CDR1 and CDR2 (germline): MNHNS, SASEGT. The CDR3 consists of 15 residues. Deletions cut 6 bases from V and 1 base from J, with 15 bases between. The CDR3 region has the DNA TGTGCCAGCAGGGCCCATACGTCTGGCCAAGAGACCCAGTACTTC. This encodes CASRAHTSGQETQYF.

This sequence joins TRBV7-9 and TRBJ1-5; possible D gene TRBD1, 5 bases. V was shortened by 3 bases and J by 0 bases, with 6 bases between the two germline ends. CDR3 length: 14 amino acids. Germline loops: CDR1 SEHNR, CDR2 FQNEAQ (reference sequence). The CDR3 DNA is TGTGCCAGCAGCTTGACAGTTAGCAATCAGCCCCAGCATTTT. Protein product: CASSLTVSNQPQHF.

In this sample, this clone turned up once. This chain uses TRBV7-2 with TRBJ1-6; D might be TRBD1 (5 bases). Trimming took off 6 bases at V and 9 bases at J, with 12 bases between the two ends. Germline CDR1 and CDR2: SGHTA and FQGNSA. This CDR3 is built from 13 residues. CDR3 nucleotides: TGTGCCAGCAGGCAGGGCGAGGGTTCACCCCTCCACTTT. Amino acid sequence: CASRQGEGSPLHF.

The gene calls are TRBV10-1 and TRBJ1-4; D perhaps matches TRBD1 (5 bases). V gave up 7 bases and J gave up 6 bases, with 12 bases separating them. The CDR3 consists of 13 residues. From germline, CDR1 is WNHNN and CDR2 SYGVQD (reference sequence). The DNA of the CDR3 is TGCGCCAGCATGGGACCTTGGGATGAAAAACTGTTTTTT. It yields the protein CASMGPWDEKLFF.

This clone was counted only a few times. This chain links TRBV30 with TRBJ1-1; D unclear. The ends were cut back, 2 bases at V and 5 bases at J, with 15 bases in the middle. The CDR3 extends over 14 amino acids. The germline V gene has CDR1 GTSNPN and CDR2 SVGIG (reference sequence). The chain's CDR3 is CAWSSWRGGTEAFF. In DNA, the CDR3 is TGTGCCTGGAGTTCGTGGCGGGGAGGGACTGAAGCTTTCTTT.

This rearrangement joins TRBV11-2 to TRBJ2-7; 13 bases are a match to TRBD2. The DNA end is more similar to TRBJ2-5, so the J call may be wrong. The CDR3 sequence is 15 residues long. Per germline, CDR1 SGHAT and CDR2 FQNNGV. CDR3 in amino acids: CASTTGLAGAETQYF. CDR3 DNA: TGTGCCAGCACCACCGGACTAGCGGGGGCTGAGACCCAGTACTTC.

The chain joins TRBV6-1 to TRBJ1-1; no reliable D call. V was trimmed by 8 bases and J by 0 bases, leaving 7 bases between them. Germline assignment: CDR1 MNHNS and CDR2 SASEGT. The CDR3 has 12 amino acids. DNA of the CDR3: TGTGCCAGCGCCAGCATGAACACTGAAGCTTTCTTT. It encodes CASASMNTEAFF.

The CDR3 DNA is TGTGCCAGCAGCACTTCCGGCGGGGAGCTGTTTTTT. This translates into CASSTSGGELFF. J is TRBJ2-2 and V is TRBV7-3; D is uncertain. The CDR3 totals 12 residues. The V end lost 5 bases, the J end lost 7 bases, and 8 bases lay between the germline ends. Germline CDR1 is SGHTA and CDR2 is FQGTGA.

This clone was detected only a few times. This chain uses TRBV6-1 with TRBJ2-5; 7 nucleotides match TRBD2. CDR1 is MNHNS and CDR2 is SASEGT in the germline V gene. The CDR3 runs to 14 residues. Trimming took 6 bases from V and 5 from J; bases not matched to a gene: 9. The CDR3 sequence: CASSATQGGETQYF. The DNA of the CDR3 is TGTGCCAGCAGCGCGACTCAGGGAGGGGAGACCCAGTACTTC.

The chain combines TRBV6-1 with TRBJ2-7, with a weak D call TRBD2 (6 bases). The CDR3 length is 12 residues. Germline CDR1 MNHNS, CDR2 SASEGT. The V end was cut by 2 bases, the J end by 5 bases, with 7 bases between. Written as DNA, the CDR3 is TGTGCCAGCAGTGAATGGGGGGACGAGCAGTACGTC. As protein: CASSEWGDEQYV.

The chain carries TRBV5-1 and TRBJ2-5, with 8 bases identical to TRBD2. The CDR3 is 15 residues long. Trimming at V came to 3 bases and at J to 2 bases, leaving 6 bases not matched to a gene. Per germline, CDR1 SGHRS and CDR2 YFSETQ. CDR3 DNA sequence: TGCGCCAGCAGCTCCAGCGGGGGTGATCAAGAGACCCAGTACTTC. As protein: CASSSSGGDQETQYF.

Only one count was recorded for this clone. It is likely a read error, because the conserved phenylalanine at the end of the CDR3 is missing. In nucleotides, the CDR3 is TGTGCCAGCTCACCAGAGGGATCCTACGAGCAGTACTCC. Translated: CASSPEGSYEQYS. The chain links TRBV18 to TRBJ2-7, with TRBD2 as a possible D gene (5 bases). Between the trimmed V and J ends, which lost 2 bases and 1 base, there was a span of 6 bases. Germline V gene data show CDR1 as KGHSH and CDR2 as LQKENI. This CDR3 has 13 residues.

This chain's CDR3 is CASRRGGNQPQHF. The CDR3 nucleotides read TGTGCCAGCAGAAGGGGGGGCAATCAGCCCCAGCATTTT. The chain combines TRBV25-1 with TRBJ1-5, with D perhaps TRBD1 (6 bases). Germline V lookup: CDR1 MGHDK, CDR2 SYGVNS. CDR3 length: 13 amino acids. Trimming shortened V by 6 bases and J by 2 bases, and 8 bases separated the two germline ends.

The chain employs TRBV10-2 and TRBJ2-3, with 10 bases aligning to TRBD1. V was pared by 7 bases and J by 4 bases, with 20 bases of the junction left unmatched. CDR1 is WSHSY, CDR2 SAAADI, per germline. The CDR3 runs 19 residues. The CDR3, as DNA: TGCGCCAGCAATCAAGAGGGGGACAGGGGATTCGGTGGTGCAGATACGCAGTATTTT. As protein: CASNQEGDRGFGGADTQYF.

CDR3 in amino acids: CASSFNGLKEKLFF. In DNA, the CDR3 is TGTGCCAGCAGTTTTAACGGGCTTAAGGAAAAACTGTTTTTT. This chain uses TRBV27 with TRBJ1-4, with D unclear. This CDR3 has 14 amino acids. The V gene lost 3 bases and the J gene lost 8 bases, with 13 bases spanning the gap. Germline V gives CDR1 MNHEY, CDR2 SMNVEV (reference sequence). Filled out from reference TRBV27 and TRBJ1-4, the complete variable domain reads EAQVTQNPRYLITVTGKKLTVTCSQNMNHEYMSWYRQDPGLGLRQIYYSMNVEVTDKGDVPEGYKVSRKEKRNFPLILESPSPNQTSLYFCASSFNGLKEKLFFGSGTQLSVL.

The chain has TRBV19 and TRBJ2-5, with D possibly TRBD2 on 7 matching bases. Trimming removed 11 bases at V and 4 bases at J, with 23 bases between. Per the germline V gene, CDR1 is LNHDA and CDR2 is SQIVND (reference sequence). The CDR3 has 15 residues. CDR3 DNA sequence: TGTGCCGGTATCGTCTCTCGAGGGGGGGCAGAGACCCAGTACTTC. It specifies CAGIVSRGGAETQYF.